The sequence of this T cell receptor (beta chain) was determined in a study of regulatory T cells in long-lasting Graves disease. Researchers made TCR beta libraries by using iRepertoire HTBI primers and running Arm-PCR on CDR3 regions. TCRdb called the multiplex PCR reads again in MiXCR, with one record for every CDR3 protein. Among about 460,000 distinct CDR3 sequences, approximately 15% were seen once, and the ten largest hold roughly a sixth. There are a few counts of this clonotype. Its antigen is as yet unknown. A read error may account for a junction end that differs from germline. Study-level results: Compared with new cases, persistent Graves' patients showed reduced TCR diversity. Repertoires from persistent disease leaned toward TRBV28, TRBJ1-2 and TRBJ2-5.

The CDR3 spans 19 residues. Germline CDR1 is SGHAT and CDR2 is FQNNGV. Time point indicated: newly diagnosed GD, antithyroid drugs for less than 3 months. After RNA was extracted from PBMCs, the TCR library was made from it. These data were also reused for a study on T cells in Graves' hyperthyroidism and ophthalmopathy. That report notes: Researchers barred patients who had uncontrolled infection, other autoimmune disease, pregnancy or lactation.

The clonotype originates from a woman between 50 and 59 years old with Graves disease. J is TRBJ2-1 and V is TRBV11-2; 12 nucleotides agree with TRBD2. The sample consisted of peripheral blood mononuclear cells (PBMCs), taken at new diagnosis, from a patient treated with antithyroid drugs. Written as DNA, the CDR3 is TGTGCCAGCAGGATAGGTCTAGCGGGAGGGATGAGCTCCCACAATGAGCAGTTCTTC. It is translated as CASRIGLAGGMSSHNEQFF.